These 22 T cell receptor beta chains were all obtained from the same sample, sequenced in a study of regulatory T cells in long-lasting Graves disease (dated by TCRdb to about 2021). The time point label of this sample denotes: persistent/refractory GD, antithyroid drugs over 5 years with positive TRAb. RNA was extracted from PBMCs in TRIzol for both TCR sequencing and RNA sequencing. The method behind the library was multiplex PCR. Sequencing used an Illumina HiSeq 4000. TCR beta libraries were built with iRepertoire HTBI primers and Arm-PCR amplification of CDR3 regions. Using fastp trimming at Q25 and MiXCR clonotype assembly, TCRdb reanalyzed the public sequencing data and kept in-frame beta chains. Rows matching on CDR3 protein sequence are summarized as one entry with the most common DNA and genes. Recorded for this sample are 420,000 or so distinct CDR3 sequences; around 24% of them occurred a single time. About a quarter of the sample is held by the ten biggest clonotypes.

The source material was peripheral blood mononuclear cells (PBMCs), sampled when the disease was refractory, from a patient treated with antithyroid drugs. The receptors shown here come from a female donor with Graves disease.

This clonotype was found many times. The chain links TRBV12-3 or TRBV12-4 to TRBJ1-1, with D uncertain. This CDR3 is built from 14 residues. V was trimmed by 5 bases and J by 0 bases, leaving 10 bases between them. DNA of the CDR3: TGTGCCAGCAGTCTCCGGGCCTTGAACACTGAAGCTTTCTTT. This encodes CASSLRALNTEAFF.

At least ten counts were recorded for this clonotype. V and J are TRBV3-1 and TRBJ1-2; D gene ambiguous. This CDR3 comprises 12 residues. The ends were cut back, 1 base at V and 7 bases at J, with 7 bases in the middle. Germline CDR1 is LGHDT and CDR2 is YNNKEL (reference sequence). The CDR3 loop is CASSQAVGGYTF. CDR3 nucleotides: TGTGCCAGCAGCCAAGCTGTGGGTGGCTACACCTTC.

Many counts were recorded for this clonotype. The chain links TRBV5-1 to TRBJ1-1; possibly TRBD1 for D (6 bases). Germline values: CDR1 SGHRS, CDR2 YFSETQ. Trimming took 4 bases from V and 3 from J, leaving 16 bases between them. This CDR3 has 15 residues. CDR3 in DNA: TGCGCCAGCAGCCCGGGACACCACGTAGACACTGAAGCTTTCTTT. Its protein product is CASSPGHHVDTEAFF.

This clonotype was observed many times. The CDR3 DNA is TGTGCCACCAGCAGAGGACATGACAATGAGCAGTTCTTC. Translation gives CATSRGHDNEQFF. The rearrangement joins TRBV15 to TRBJ2-1; the D is unclear. The germline V and J ends were trimmed by 1 base and 5 bases, with 6 bases remaining between them. Germline V CDR1 and CDR2: LNHNV, YYDKDF (reference sequence). The CDR3 runs 13 residues.

The chain is built from TRBV7-9 and TRBJ1-1; D possibly corresponds to TRBD1 (6 bases). Trimming stripped 6 bases from V and 3 bases from J, with 8 bases between. Germline V gene data show CDR1 as SEHNR and CDR2 as FQNEAQ (reference sequence). The CDR3 runs to 12 residues. CDR3: CASRRTDTEAFF. CDR3 in DNA: TGTGCCAGCAGACGGACAGACACTGAAGCTTTCTTT.

The table lists this clonotype with many counts. The V call is TRBV2, the J call TRBJ2-1; possibly TRBD1 for D (6 bases). CDR3 length equals 14 residues. Germline CDR1 reads SNHLY; CDR2 reads FYNNEI. The V gene lost 6 bases and the J gene lost 5 bases, with 14 bases spanning the gap. The CDR3 DNA reads TGTGCCAGCAGGTACAGGGTTGGGAACAATGAGCAGTTCTTC. It codes for CASRYRVGNNEQFF.

This clonotype was seen many times. J is TRBJ1-5 and V is TRBV28; D remains unclear. V was cut by 6 bases and J by 7 bases, with 13 bases left in between. The CDR3 covers 13 residues. The germline gives CDR1 MDHEN, CDR2 SYDVKM. The CDR3: CASSQIGSQPQHF. CDR3 bases: TGTGCCAGCAGCCAAATAGGGAGCCAGCCCCAGCATTTT.

This clonotype was detected many times. This chain uses TRBV11-2 with TRBJ1-2, with D hard to call. V lost 1 base and J 6 bases, leaving 15 bases between the germline ends. The CDR3 runs to 15 residues. Germline V gene lookup returns CDR1 SGHAT and CDR2 FQNNGV. The CDR3 DNA is TGTGCCAGCAGCTTAGGGCGAGACTACAATGATGGCTACACCTTC. This codes for CASSLGRDYNDGYTF.

There are a few counts of this clonotype. The genes are TRBV18 and TRBJ2-2; D is unresolved. This CDR3 region has 14 residues. CDR1 and CDR2 from the germline V gene are KGHSH and LQKENI. Trimming took 3 bases from V and 4 from J, leaving 9 bases between them. The CDR3 DNA reads TGTGCCAGCTCACCGTCCCAGTCCACCGGGGAGCTGTTTTTT. Residues: CASSPSQSTGELFF. The full variable domain, in which reference TRBV18 and TRBJ2-2 provide the parts outside the CDR3, is NAGVMQNPRHLVRRRGQEARLRCSPMKGHSHVYWYRQLPEEGLKFMVYLQKENIIDESGMPKERFSAEFPKEGPSILRIQQVVRGDSAAYFCASSPSQSTGELFFGEGSRLTVL.

This clonotype has just one count. Possible read error: a much larger clone is one base away. The gene calls are TRBV2 and TRBJ1-2; 8 bases map to TRBD1. This CDR3 region has 14 residues. Germline CDR1 reads SNHLY; CDR2 reads FYNNEI. The J segment lost 4 bases and the V segment lost 6 bases, leaving 7 bases of the junction unmatched. The CDR3 protein is CASRVQGVTYGYTF. The CDR3 DNA reads TGTGCCAGCAGGGTACAGGGGGTGACCTATGGCTACACCTTC.

This clonotype showed up just a few times. The chain combines TRBV27 with TRBJ1-1, with D possibly being TRBD1 (5 bases). Germline lookup yields CDR1 MNHEY and CDR2 SMNVEV (reference sequence). Trimming pared 6 bases from V and 2 bases from J, leaving 19 bases between. The CDR3 runs to 16 residues. CDR3 loop: CASSDPFAGLNTEAFF. The CDR3 DNA follows: TGTGCCAGCAGCGACCCTTTCGCGGGGCTAAACACTGAAGCTTTCTTT.

Many counts were recorded for this clonotype. The J gene is TRBJ2-5, the V gene TRBV12-5; D is perhaps TRBD2 (7 bases). The germline CDR1 and CDR2 sequences are LGHNT and FRNRAP. The length of the CDR3 is 16 residues. The germline V and J ends were trimmed by 5 bases and 4 bases, with 20 bases remaining between them. CDR3 nucleotide sequence: TGTGCTAGTGGTGCCCAGGTCGGGGGGCGCTTAGAGACCCAGTACTTC. As protein: CASGAQVGGRLETQYF.

This clonotype was counted a few times. The rearrangement uses TRBV2 and TRBJ1-1; TRBD1 agrees at 8 bases. The CDR3 covers 15 residues. V lost 3 bases, J lost 4 bases, and 7 bases stayed unmatched. Germline V lookup: CDR1 SNHLY, CDR2 FYNNEI. The DNA of the CDR3 is TGTGCCAGCAGTGAGGGACAGGTGGTCCGCACTGAAGCTTTCTTT. Its translation: CASSEGQVVRTEAFF.

The table lists this clonotype with many counts. The rearrangement joins TRBV2 to TRBJ1-2, with TRBD1 matching over 7 bases. V was clipped by 7 bases and J by 4 bases; unmatched bases: 12. CDR1 and CDR2 from the germline V gene are SNHLY and FYNNEI. This CDR3 is 15 amino acids long. The CDR3 spells CASTTRGAGSYGYTF. Written as DNA, the CDR3 is TGTGCCAGCACTACCAGGGGGGCAGGGAGCTATGGCTACACCTTC.

The chain combines TRBV5-5 with TRBJ2-7; D tentatively reads TRBD1 or TRBD2 (5 bases each). V lost 7 bases, J lost 3 bases, and 11 bases lay in between. The CDR3 totals 12 residues. Germline values: CDR1 SGHKS, CDR2 YYEKEE (reference sequence). The CDR3 nucleotides are TGTGCCAGCCACGGGACGAACTACGAGCAGTACTTC. This gives the protein CASHGTNYEQYF.

DNA for the CDR3: TGCAGCGGGAGGACTAGCGGGAGGATGGAGACCCAGTACTTC. Residues: CSGRTSGRMETQYF. The chain uses TRBV29-1 and TRBJ2-5; 14 bases map to TRBD2. This CDR3 comprises 14 residues. Germline V lookup: CDR1 SQVTM, CDR2 ANQGSEA. V shed 7 bases, J shed 5 bases, and the junction held 6 bases outside the gene matches.

This clonotype was detected ten times or more. The chain carries TRBV11-2 and TRBJ2-5, with 7 bases that match TRBD1. The CDR3 consists of 13 residues. V dropped 5 bases and J dropped 3; count of bases not matched to a gene: 3. Germline loops: CDR1 SGHAT, CDR2 FQNNGV. The CDR3 region is CASSVTGEETQYF. CDR3 in DNA: TGTGCCAGCAGCGTCACAGGGGAAGAGACCCAGTACTTC.

This clonotype was counted ten times or more. The chain uses TRBV12-3 or TRBV12-4 and TRBJ2-7, with D unresolved. The V and J ends lost 3 bases and 2 bases respectively, with 11 bases between them. The CDR3 covers 14 residues. The CDR3 is CASSFDSVPYEQYF. CDR3 in DNA: TGTGCCAGCAGTTTCGATTCGGTACCCTACGAGCAGTACTTC.

The V call is TRBV27, the J call TRBJ1-2, with 9 bases matching TRBD1. CDR3 size: 15 residues. Germline CDR1 and CDR2: MNHEY and SMNVEV (reference sequence). Losses at the gene ends were 1 base for V and 2 bases for J; bases not matched to a gene: 2. The CDR3 sequence is CASSLWDRENYGYTF. CDR3 in DNA: TGTGCCAGCAGTTTATGGGACAGGGAAAACTATGGCTACACCTTC.

This clonotype was seen a handful of times. The gene calls are TRBV19 and TRBJ1-1; 9 bases map to TRBD1. V gave up 6 bases and J gave up 4 bases; unmatched junction bases: 12. Germline V gene sequence: CDR1 LNHDA, CDR2 SQIVND (reference sequence). The CDR3 sequence is 16 residues long. The CDR3 DNA is TGTGCCAGTAGCGGCTACCAGGGACAGGGAAGCACTGAAGCTTTCTTT. This gives the protein CASSGYQGQGSTEAFF.

This clonotype occurred a few times. The chain couples TRBV30 to TRBJ1-5; D is unclear. Deletions cut 0 bases from V and 7 bases from J, with 16 bases between. Looked up from germline, CDR1 is GTSNPN and CDR2 is SVGIG (reference sequence). CDR3 size: 15 residues. The CDR3 is CAWSVQGFNSQPQHF. CDR3 DNA sequence: TGTGCCTGGAGTGTACAAGGGTTTAATAGCCAGCCCCAGCATTTT.

The rearrangement links TRBV12-3 or TRBV12-4 to TRBJ2-7, with D unresolved. The CDR3 has 14 residues. Deletions cut 4 bases from V and 4 bases from J, with 14 bases between. The CDR3 is CASSSRKDGYEQYF. The CDR3 DNA sequence: TGTGCCAGCAGTTCACGAAAGGACGGGTACGAGCAGTACTTC.